The rows below give T cell receptor beta chains drawn from one sample of a study of technical replicates of blood from a few donors. Sequencing used immunoSEQ multiplex PCR; TCRdb keeps in-frame clones, though not all of them. The repertoire consists of around 58,000 clones, with approximately 87% occurring once and the leading ten covering less than 5.5%. The sample was PBMCs. These receptors were collected from a human donor in good health. Some clones in this sample may be carry-over from other donors' samples. Each CDR3 is given with its conserved first and last residue. The D gene is left open where the match is weak. A row's size may be missing; if present it is once, few, many or a size class.

D gene: TRBD2
J gene: TRBJ2-2
clone size: -
V gene: TRBV2
CDR3 DNA: TGTGCCAGCACCGTACTAGCGGGACTAGGCACCGGGGAGCTGTTTTTT
CDR3 protein: CASTVLAGLGTGELFF

D gene: -
J gene: TRBJ2-5
clone size: -
V gene: TRBV5-1
CDR3 DNA: TGCGCCAGCAGCTTGGTCTTCCAAGAGACCCAGTACTTC
CDR3 protein: CASSLVFQETQYF

D gene: TRBD1
J gene: TRBJ2-2
clone size: -
V gene: TRBV7-9
CDR3 DNA: TGTGCCAGCAGCTCCCGGGACAGGTTGACCGGGGAGCTGTTTTTT
CDR3 protein: CASSSRDRLTGELFF

D gene: -
J gene: TRBJ2-7
clone size: -
V gene: TRBV7-2
CDR3 DNA: TGTGCCAGCAGGCGAACGGGTGTGGGGCCCTACGAGCAGTACTTC
CDR3 protein: CASRRTGVGPYEQYF

D gene: -
J gene: TRBJ2-1
clone size: -
V gene: TRBV9
CDR3 DNA: TGTGCCAGCAGCGTGGGGGGCTCCTACAATGAGCAGTTCTTC
CDR3 protein: CASSVGGSYNEQFF

D gene: TRBD2
J gene: TRBJ2-1
clone size: -
V gene: TRBV5-4
CDR3 DNA: TGTGCCAGCAGCCCCGGGACTAGCGGGGGTAATGAGCAGTTCTTC
CDR3 protein: CASSPGTSGGNEQFF

D gene: TRBD2
J gene: TRBJ2-5
clone size: -
V gene: TRBV19
CDR3 DNA: TGTGCCAGTAGTATCGGGGGGAGGGAAGAGACCCAGTACTTC
CDR3 protein: CASSIGGREETQYF

D gene: -
J gene: TRBJ1-2
clone size: -
V gene: TRBV5-1
CDR3 DNA: TGCGCCAGCAGCTCAAGCTTGTCGACAGCTAACTATGGCTACACCTTC
CDR3 protein: CASSSSLSTANYGYTF

D gene: TRBD2
J gene: TRBJ2-1
clone size: -
V gene: TRBV6-5
CDR3 DNA: TGTGCCAGCAGTTACTCAACTAGCGGGAGGGGCAATGAGCAGTTCTTC
CDR3 protein: CASSYSTSGRGNEQFF

D gene: TRBD1
J gene: TRBJ1-2
clone size: -
V gene: TRBV15
CDR3 DNA: TGTGCCACCAGCAGAGATGGGACAGGGAGGGACTATGGCTACACCTTC
CDR3 protein: CATSRDGTGRDYGYTF

D gene: -
J gene: TRBJ1-2
clone size: -
V gene: TRBV30
CDR3 DNA: TGTGCCTGGAATTACGGCAGGTCGGATAATGGCTACACCTTC
CDR3 protein: CAWNYGRSDNGYTF

D gene: TRBD2
J gene: TRBJ2-1
clone size: -
V gene: TRBV12-5
CDR3 DNA: TGTGCTAGTGGTTTGGTAGCGGGGTACTACAATGAGCAGTTCTTC
CDR3 protein: CASGLVAGYYNEQFF

D gene: -
J gene: TRBJ1-2
clone size: -
V gene: TRBV4-2
CDR3 DNA: TGTGCCAGCAGCCAGAACAGGGATAGCTATGGCTACACCTTC
CDR3 protein: CASSQNRDSYGYTF

D gene: -
J gene: TRBJ2-1
clone size: -
V gene: TRBV7-6
CDR3 DNA: TGTGCCAGCAGCCCCGAGCGTATTCCTTGGAATGAGCAGTTCTTC
CDR3 protein: CASSPERIPWNEQFF

D gene: -
J gene: TRBJ2-2
clone size: -
V gene: TRBV27
CDR3 DNA: TGTGCCAGCAGTTTCCTAGCGCCCGATACCGGGGAGCTGTTTTTT
CDR3 protein: CASSFLAPDTGELFF

D gene: TRBD2
J gene: TRBJ2-2
clone size: few
V gene: TRBV12-5
CDR3 DNA: TGTGCTAGTGGTTTGACAACTAGCGGGAGGAACACCGGGGAGCTGTTTTTT
CDR3 protein: CASGLTTSGRNTGELFF

D gene: TRBD1
J gene: TRBJ1-1
clone size: few
V gene: TRBV7-3
CDR3 DNA: TGTGCCAGCAGTAGACAGGGAGGCACTGAAGCTTTCTTT
CDR3 protein: CASSRQGGTEAFF

D gene: -
J gene: TRBJ2-3
clone size: -
V gene: TRBV29-1
CDR3 DNA: TGCAGCGTTGTCCAGGGGACAGATACGCAGTATTTT
CDR3 protein: CSVVQGTDTQYF

D gene: TRBD1
J gene: TRBJ2-7
clone size: -
V gene: TRBV7-3
CDR3 DNA: TGTGCCAGCAGCCCCACTCGGGACAGCTACGAGCAGTACTTC
CDR3 protein: CASSPTRDSYEQYF

D gene: -
J gene: TRBJ2-7
clone size: -
V gene: TRBV4-1
CDR3 DNA: TGCGCCAGCAGCCATAACTCGGGGGGCCTTGTTGAGCAGTACTTC
CDR3 protein: CASSHNSGGLVEQYF

D gene: TRBD1
J gene: TRBJ1-1
clone size: -
V gene: TRBV6-5
CDR3 DNA: TGTGCCAGCAGGCGTACAGGGGCGAGCACTGAAGCTTTCTTT
CDR3 protein: CASRRTGASTEAFF

D gene: -
J gene: TRBJ2-5
clone size: -
V gene: TRBV10-1
CDR3 DNA: TGCGCCAGCAGTGAGGGGGACATCGGCCAAGAGACCCAGTACTTC
CDR3 protein: CASSEGDIGQETQYF

D gene: -
J gene: TRBJ2-7
clone size: once
V gene: TRBV20-1
CDR3 DNA: TGCAGTGCACCGCAAAAAGGGGGGCAGTACTTC
CDR3 protein: CSAPQKGGQYF

D gene: -
J gene: TRBJ1-5
clone size: -
V gene: TRBV30
CDR3 DNA: TGTGCCTGGGGCTCCGGGTTTCGTCAGCCCCAGCATTTT
CDR3 protein: CAWGSGFRQPQHF